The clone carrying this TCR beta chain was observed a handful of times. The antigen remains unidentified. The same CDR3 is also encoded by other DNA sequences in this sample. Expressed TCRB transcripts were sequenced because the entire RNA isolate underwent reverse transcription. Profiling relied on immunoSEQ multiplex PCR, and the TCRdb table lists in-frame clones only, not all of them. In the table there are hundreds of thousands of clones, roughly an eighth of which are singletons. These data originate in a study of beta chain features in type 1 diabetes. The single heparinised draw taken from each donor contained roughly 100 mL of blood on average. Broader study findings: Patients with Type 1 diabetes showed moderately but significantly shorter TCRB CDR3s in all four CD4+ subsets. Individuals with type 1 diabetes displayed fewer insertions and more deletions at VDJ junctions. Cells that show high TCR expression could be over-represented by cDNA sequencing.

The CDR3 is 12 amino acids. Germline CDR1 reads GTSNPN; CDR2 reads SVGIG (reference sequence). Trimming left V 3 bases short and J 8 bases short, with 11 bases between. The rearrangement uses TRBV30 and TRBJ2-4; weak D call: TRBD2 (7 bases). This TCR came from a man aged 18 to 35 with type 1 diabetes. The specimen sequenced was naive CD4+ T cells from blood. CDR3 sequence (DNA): TGTGCCTGGAGGGGAGGGGGGGACATTCAGTACTTC. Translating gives CAWRGGGDIQYF.